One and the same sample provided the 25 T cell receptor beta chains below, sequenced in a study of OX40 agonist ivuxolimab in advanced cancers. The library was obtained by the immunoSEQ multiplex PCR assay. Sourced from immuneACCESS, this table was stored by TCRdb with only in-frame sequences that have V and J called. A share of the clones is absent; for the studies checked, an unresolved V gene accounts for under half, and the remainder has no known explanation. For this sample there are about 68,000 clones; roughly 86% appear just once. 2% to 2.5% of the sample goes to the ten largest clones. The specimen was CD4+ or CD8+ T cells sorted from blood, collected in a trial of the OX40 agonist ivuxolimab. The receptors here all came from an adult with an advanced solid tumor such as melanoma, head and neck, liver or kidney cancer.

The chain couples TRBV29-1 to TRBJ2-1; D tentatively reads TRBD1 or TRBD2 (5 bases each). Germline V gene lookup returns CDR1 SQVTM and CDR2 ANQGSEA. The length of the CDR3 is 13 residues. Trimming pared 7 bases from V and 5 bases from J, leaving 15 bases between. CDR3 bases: TGCAGCGCTCCTAGCTTAGGGGACAATGAGCAGTTCTTC. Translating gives CSAPSLGDNEQFF.

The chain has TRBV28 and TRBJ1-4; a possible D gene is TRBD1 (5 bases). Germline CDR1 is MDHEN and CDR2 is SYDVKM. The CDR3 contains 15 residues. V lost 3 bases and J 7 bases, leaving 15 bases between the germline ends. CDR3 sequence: CASSLRQIVGEKLFF. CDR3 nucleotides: TGTGCCAGCAGTTTGAGACAGATCGTGGGTGAAAAACTGTTTTTT.

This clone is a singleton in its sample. CDR3 nucleotides: TGTGCCAGTACCCCACGGGACAGCCGTGGCTACACCTTC. Translated, it gives CASTPRDSRGYTF. The chain links TRBV19 to TRBJ1-2; 7 nucleotides agree with TRBD1. The CDR3 is 13 amino acids. CDR1 is LNHDA, CDR2 SQIVND, per germline (reference sequence). J lost 7 bases, V lost 7 bases, and 9 bases had no gene match.

As DNA, the CDR3 is TGCGCCAGCAGCCTGGGGATGGGGGGAGGTGATCAGCCCCAGCATTTT. It translates to CASSLGMGGGDQPQHF. The chain links TRBV5-1 to TRBJ1-5; tentative D call: TRBD1 (5 bases). V lost 4 bases to trimming and J lost 5 bases, with 19 bases between them. CDR3 length equals 16 residues. CDR1 and CDR2 from the germline V gene are SGHRS and YFSETQ.

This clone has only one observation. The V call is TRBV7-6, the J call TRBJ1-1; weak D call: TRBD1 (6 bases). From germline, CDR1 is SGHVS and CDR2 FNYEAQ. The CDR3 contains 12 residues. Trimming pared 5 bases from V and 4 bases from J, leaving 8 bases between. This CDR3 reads CASSARGTEAFF. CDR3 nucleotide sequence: TGTGCCAGCAGCGCCAGGGGCACTGAAGCTTTCTTT.

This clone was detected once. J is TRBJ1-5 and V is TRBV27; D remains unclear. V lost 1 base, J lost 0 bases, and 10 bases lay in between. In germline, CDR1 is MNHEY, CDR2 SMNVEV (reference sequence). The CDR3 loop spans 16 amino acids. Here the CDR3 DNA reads TGTGCCAGCAGTTTATTGGCAGGCAATAGCAATCAGCCCCAGCATTTT. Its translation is CASSLLAGNSNQPQHF.

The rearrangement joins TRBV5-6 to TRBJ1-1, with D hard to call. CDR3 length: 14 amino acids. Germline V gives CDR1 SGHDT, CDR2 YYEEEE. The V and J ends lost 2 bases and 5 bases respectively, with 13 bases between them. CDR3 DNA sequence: TGTGCCAGCAGCTTCATGCCCGGGAAGACTGAAGCTTTCTTT. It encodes CASSFMPGKTEAFF. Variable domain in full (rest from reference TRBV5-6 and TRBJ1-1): DAGVTQSPTHLIKTRGQQVTLRCSPKSGHDTVSWYQQALGQGPQFIFQYYEEEERQRGNFPDRFSGHQFPNYSSELNVNALLLGDSALYLCASSFMPGKTEAFFGQGTRLTVV.

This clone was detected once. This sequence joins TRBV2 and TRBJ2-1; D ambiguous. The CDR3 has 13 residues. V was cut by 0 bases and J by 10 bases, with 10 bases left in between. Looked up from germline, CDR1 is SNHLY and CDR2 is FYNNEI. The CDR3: CASSEAPWNEQFF. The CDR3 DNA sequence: TGTGCCAGCAGTGAAGCGCCCTGGAACGAGCAGTTCTTC.

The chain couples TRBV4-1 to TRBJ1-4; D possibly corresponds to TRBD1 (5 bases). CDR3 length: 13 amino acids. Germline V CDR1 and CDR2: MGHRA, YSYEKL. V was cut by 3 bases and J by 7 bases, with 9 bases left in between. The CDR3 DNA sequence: TGCGCCAGCAGCCAGTGGAGGGGTGAAAAACTGTTTTTT. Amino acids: CASSQWRGEKLFF.

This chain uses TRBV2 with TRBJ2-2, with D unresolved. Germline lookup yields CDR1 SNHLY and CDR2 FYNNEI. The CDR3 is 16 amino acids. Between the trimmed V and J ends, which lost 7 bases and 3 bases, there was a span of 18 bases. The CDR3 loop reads CASTLTVPYDTGELFF. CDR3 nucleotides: TGTGCCAGCACCCTGACCGTCCCTTATGACACCGGGGAGCTGTTTTTT.

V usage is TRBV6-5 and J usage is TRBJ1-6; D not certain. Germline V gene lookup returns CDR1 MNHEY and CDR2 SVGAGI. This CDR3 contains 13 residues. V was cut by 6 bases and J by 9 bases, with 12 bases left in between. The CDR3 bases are TGTGCCAGCAGCGGTCTGGCAGTTTCACCCCTCCACTTT. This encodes CASSGLAVSPLHF.

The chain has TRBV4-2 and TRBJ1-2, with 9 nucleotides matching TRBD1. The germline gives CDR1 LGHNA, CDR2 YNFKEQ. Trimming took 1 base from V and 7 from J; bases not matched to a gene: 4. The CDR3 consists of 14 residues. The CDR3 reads CASSQARDRVGYTF. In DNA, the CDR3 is TGTGCCAGCAGCCAAGCAAGGGACAGGGTTGGCTACACCTTC.

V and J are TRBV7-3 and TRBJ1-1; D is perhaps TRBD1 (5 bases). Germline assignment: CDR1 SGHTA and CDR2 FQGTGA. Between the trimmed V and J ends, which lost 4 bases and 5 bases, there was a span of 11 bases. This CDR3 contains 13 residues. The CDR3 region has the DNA TGTGCCAGCAGCTCCCAGAGGGGAACTGAAGCTTTCTTT. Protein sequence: CASSSQRGTEAFF.

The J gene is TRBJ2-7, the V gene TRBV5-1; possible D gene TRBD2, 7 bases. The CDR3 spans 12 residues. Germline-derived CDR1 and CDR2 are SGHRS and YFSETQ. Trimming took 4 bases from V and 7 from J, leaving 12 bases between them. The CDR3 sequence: CASSRGAEEQYF. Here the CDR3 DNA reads TGCGCCAGCAGCCGGGGGGCGGAGGAGCAGTACTTC.

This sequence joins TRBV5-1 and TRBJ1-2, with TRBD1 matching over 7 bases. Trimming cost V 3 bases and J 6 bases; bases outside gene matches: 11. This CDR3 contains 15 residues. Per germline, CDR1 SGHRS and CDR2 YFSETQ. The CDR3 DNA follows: TGCGCCAGCAGCTCCCAGGGGGGCGGTCTAGATGGCTACACCTTC. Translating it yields CASSSQGGGLDGYTF.

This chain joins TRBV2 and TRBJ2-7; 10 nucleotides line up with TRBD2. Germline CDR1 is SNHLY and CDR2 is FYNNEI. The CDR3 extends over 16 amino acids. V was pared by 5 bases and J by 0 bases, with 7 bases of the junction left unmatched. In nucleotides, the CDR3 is TGTGCCAGCAGTAACCGAGCGGGAGGGGTCTCCTACGAGCAGTACTTC. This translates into CASSNRAGGVSYEQYF.

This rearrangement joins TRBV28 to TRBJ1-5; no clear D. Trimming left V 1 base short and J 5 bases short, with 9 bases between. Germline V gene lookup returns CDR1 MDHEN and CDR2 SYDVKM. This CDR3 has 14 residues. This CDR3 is CASSLSPQYQPQHF. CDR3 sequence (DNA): TGTGCCAGCAGTTTATCCCCTCAGTATCAGCCCCAGCATTTT.

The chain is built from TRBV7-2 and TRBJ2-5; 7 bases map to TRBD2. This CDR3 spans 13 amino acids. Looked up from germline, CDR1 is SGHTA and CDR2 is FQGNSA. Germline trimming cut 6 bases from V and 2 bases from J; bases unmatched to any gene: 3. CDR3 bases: TGTGCCAGCAGTTCGGGGGGACAAGAGACCCAGTACTTC. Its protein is CASSSGGQETQYF.

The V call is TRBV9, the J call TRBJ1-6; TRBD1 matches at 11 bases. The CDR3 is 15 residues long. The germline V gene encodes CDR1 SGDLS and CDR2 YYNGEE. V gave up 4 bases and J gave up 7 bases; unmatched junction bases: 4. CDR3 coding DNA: TGTGCCAGCAGCTCCCGGACAGGGGGCAATTCACCCCTCCACTTT. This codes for CASSSRTGGNSPLHF.

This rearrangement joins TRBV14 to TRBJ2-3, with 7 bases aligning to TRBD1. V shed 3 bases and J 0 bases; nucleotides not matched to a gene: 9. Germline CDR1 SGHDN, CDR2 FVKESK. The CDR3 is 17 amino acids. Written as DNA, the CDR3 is TGTGCCAGCAGCCACCGACAGGGCTCCTCTAGCACAGATACGCAGTATTTT. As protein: CASSHRQGSSSTDTQYF.

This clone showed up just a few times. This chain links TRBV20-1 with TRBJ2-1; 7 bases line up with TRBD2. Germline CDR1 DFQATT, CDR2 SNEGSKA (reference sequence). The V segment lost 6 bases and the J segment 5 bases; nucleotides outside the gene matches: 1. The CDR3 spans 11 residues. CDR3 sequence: CSAAGDNEQFF. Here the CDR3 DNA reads TGCAGTGCGGCGGGGGACAATGAGCAGTTCTTC.

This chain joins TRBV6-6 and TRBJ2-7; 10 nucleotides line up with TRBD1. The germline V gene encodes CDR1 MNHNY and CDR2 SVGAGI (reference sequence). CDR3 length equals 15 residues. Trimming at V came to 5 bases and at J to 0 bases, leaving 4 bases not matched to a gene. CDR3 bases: TGTGCCAGCAGTGGGACAGGGGAGGCCTCCTACGAGCAGTACTTC. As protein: CASSGTGEASYEQYF.

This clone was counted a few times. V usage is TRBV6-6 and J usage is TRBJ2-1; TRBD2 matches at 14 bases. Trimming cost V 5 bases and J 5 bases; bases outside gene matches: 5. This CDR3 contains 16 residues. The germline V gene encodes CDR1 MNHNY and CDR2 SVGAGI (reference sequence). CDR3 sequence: CASSRTSGRSDNEQFF. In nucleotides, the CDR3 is TGTGCCAGCAGTAGGACTAGCGGGAGGTCCGACAATGAGCAGTTCTTC.

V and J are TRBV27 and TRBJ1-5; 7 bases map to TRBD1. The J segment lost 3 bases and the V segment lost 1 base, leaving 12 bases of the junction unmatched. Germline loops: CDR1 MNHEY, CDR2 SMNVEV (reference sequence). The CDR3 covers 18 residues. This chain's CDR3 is CASSLYSGGQRFNQPQHF. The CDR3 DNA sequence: TGTGCCAGCAGTTTATATTCGGGGGGACAGAGATTCAATCAGCCCCAGCATTTT.

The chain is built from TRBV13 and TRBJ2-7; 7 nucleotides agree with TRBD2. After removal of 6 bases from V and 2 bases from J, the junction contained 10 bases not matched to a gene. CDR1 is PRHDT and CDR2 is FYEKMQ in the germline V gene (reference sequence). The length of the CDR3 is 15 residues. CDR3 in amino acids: CASSPPGLQTYEQYF. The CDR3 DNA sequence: TGTGCCAGCAGTCCCCCGGGACTACAAACCTACGAGCAGTACTTC.